The present T cell receptor beta chain was sequenced within a study of T cell changes during pregnancy in multiple sclerosis. CDR3 length: 13 residues. Germline values: CDR1 GTSNPN, CDR2 SVGIG (reference sequence). Trimming shortened V by 5 bases and J by 1 base, and 12 bases separated the two germline ends. The repertoire was sequenced with immunoSEQ multiplex PCR; TCRdb's copy has only in-frame clones and lacks some. This table has roughly 38,000 clones, approximately 94% appearing once. The chain couples TRBV30 to TRBJ2-7; D is possibly TRBD1 (6 bases). Here the sequenced sample was CD8+ T cells from peripheral blood mononuclear cells, taken in the third trimester of pregnancy. The origin of this receptor is a female donor with multiple sclerosis, enrolled in a pregnancy study. The CDR3 DNA reads TGTGCCTGGGACGGGCAGGGGTCCTACGAGCAGTACTTC. This gives the protein CAWDGQGSYEQYF. The full variable domain, its missing parts supplied by reference TRBV30 and TRBJ2-7, is SQTIHQWPATLVQPVGSPLSLECTVEGTSNPNLYWYRQAAGRGLQLLFYSVGIGQISSEVPQNLSASRPQDRQFILSSKKLLLSDSGFYLCAWDGQGSYEQYFGPGTRLTVT.